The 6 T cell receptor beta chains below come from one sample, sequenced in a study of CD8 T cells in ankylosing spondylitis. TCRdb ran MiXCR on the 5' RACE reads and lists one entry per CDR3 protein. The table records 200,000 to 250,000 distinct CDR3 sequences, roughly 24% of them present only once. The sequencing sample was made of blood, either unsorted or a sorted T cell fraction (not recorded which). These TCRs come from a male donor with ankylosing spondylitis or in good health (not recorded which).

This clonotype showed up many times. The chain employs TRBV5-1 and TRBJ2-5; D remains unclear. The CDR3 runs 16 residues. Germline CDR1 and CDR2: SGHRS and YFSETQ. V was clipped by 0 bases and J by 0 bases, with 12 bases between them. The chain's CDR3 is CASSLDGRPHQETQYF. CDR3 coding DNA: TGCGCCAGCAGCTTGGATGGACGTCCTCACCAAGAGACCCAGTACTTC. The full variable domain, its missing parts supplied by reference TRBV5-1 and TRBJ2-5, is KAGVTQTPRYLIKTRGQQVTLSCSPISGHRSVSWYQQTPGQGLQFLFEYFSETQRNKGNFPGRFSGRQFSNSRSEMNVSTLELGDSALYLCASSLDGRPHQETQYFGPGTRLLVL.

The CDR3 nucleotides are TGCGCCAGCAGCTTGGACGCTGGGGACAATCAGCCCCAGCATTTT. Translation: CASSLDAGDNQPQHF. The V call is TRBV5-1, the J call TRBJ1-5; the D is unclear. This CDR3 contains 15 residues. V was cut by 0 bases and J by 3 bases, with 10 bases left in between. Germline values: CDR1 SGHRS, CDR2 YFSETQ.

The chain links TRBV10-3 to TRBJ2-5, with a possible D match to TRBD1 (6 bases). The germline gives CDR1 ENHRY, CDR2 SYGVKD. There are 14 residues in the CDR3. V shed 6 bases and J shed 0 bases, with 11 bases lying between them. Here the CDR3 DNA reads TGTGCCATCAGGCCCCGGGACAACCAAGAGACCCAGTACTTC. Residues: CAIRPRDNQETQYF.

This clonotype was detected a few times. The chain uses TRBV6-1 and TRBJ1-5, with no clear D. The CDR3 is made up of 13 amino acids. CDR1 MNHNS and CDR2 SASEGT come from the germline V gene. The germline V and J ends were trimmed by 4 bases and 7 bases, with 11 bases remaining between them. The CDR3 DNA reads TGTGCCAGCAGTGGGGTCCCGGCGCAGCCCCAGCATTTT. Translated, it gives CASSGVPAQPQHF.

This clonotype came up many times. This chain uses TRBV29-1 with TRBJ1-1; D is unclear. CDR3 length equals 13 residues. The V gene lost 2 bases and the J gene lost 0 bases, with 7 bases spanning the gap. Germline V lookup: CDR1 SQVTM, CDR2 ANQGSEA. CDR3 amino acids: CSVEPSMNTEAFF. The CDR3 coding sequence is TGCAGCGTTGAACCGTCTATGAACACTGAAGCTTTCTTT.

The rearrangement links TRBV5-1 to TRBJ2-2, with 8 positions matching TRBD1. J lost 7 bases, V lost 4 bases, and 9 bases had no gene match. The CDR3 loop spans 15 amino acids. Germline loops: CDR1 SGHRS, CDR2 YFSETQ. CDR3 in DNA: TGCGCCAGCAGCCTAACCGGACAGGGTGACGGGGAGCTGTTTTTT. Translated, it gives CASSLTGQGDGELFF.